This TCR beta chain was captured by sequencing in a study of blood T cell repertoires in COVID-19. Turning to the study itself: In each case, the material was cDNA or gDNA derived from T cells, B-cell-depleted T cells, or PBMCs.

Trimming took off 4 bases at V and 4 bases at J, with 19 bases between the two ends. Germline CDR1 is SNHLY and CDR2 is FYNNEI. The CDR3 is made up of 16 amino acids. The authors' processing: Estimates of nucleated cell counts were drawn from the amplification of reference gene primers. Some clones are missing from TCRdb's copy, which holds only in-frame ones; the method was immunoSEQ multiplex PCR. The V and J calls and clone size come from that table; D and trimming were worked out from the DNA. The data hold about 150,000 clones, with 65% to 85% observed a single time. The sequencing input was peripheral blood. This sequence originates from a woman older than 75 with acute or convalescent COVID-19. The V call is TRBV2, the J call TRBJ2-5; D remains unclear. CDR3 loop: CASSGSKSVRRETQYF. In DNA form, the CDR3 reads TGTGCCAGCAGTGGGTCAAAAAGTGTGCGGCGAGAGACCCAGTACTTC.